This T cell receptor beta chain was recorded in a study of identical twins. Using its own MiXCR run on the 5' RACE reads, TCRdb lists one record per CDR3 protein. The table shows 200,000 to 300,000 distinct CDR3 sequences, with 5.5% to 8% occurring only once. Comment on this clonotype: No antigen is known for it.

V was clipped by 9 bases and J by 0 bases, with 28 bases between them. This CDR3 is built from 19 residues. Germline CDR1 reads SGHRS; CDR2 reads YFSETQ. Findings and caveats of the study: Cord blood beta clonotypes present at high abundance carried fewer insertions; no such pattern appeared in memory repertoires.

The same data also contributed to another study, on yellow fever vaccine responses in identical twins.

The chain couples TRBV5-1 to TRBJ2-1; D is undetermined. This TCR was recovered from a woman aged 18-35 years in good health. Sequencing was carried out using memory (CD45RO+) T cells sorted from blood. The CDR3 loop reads CATNERPVNFVSSYNEQFF. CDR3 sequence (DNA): TGCGCCACCAATGAAAGACCTGTTAATTTCGTCAGCTCCTACAATGAGCAGTTCTTC.